The rows below give T cell receptor beta chains drawn from one sample of a study of blood T cell repertoires in COVID-19. TCRdb keeps only in-frame clones here, not all; method: immunoSEQ multiplex PCR. The sample lists some 200,000 clones, under 90% seen once, with under 10% in the top ten. The source material was peripheral blood. These receptors were collected from a woman of 80 years or more with COVID-19, enrolled during active disease. The CDR3 runs from the conserved cysteine through the conserved F or W.

>16|TRBJ1-2|TRBV6-5
CASSYSGTGGRRGYTF
>16|TRBJ2-2|TRBV3-1/TRBV3-2
CASSPRGKGAGGELFF
>12|TRBJ1-3|TRBV24-1
CAINGVGNTIYF
>14|TRBJ1-5|TRBV18
CASSPLEGNQPQHF
>16|TRBJ2-1|TRBV9
CASSVGGGSTYNEQFF
>18|TRBJ2-2|TRBV24-1
CATSDSSRAGAGTGELFF
>17|TRBJ2-7|TRBV5-4
CASSRRAAGPGLYEQYF
>15|TRBJ2-1|TRBV3-1/TRBV3-2
CASSQATTGPYEQFF
>16|TRBJ1-2|TRBV7-9
CASSTAKRARDYGYTF
>15|TRBJ2-5|TRBV5-1
CASSFGTSGEETQYF
>11|TRBJ2-5|TRBV18
CASSWAETQYF
>19|TRBJ1-5|TRBV5-1
CASSRAGTEHFLGNQPQHF
>14|TRBJ1-4|TRBV18
CASSPGTVAGKLFF
>12|TRBJ2-1|TRBV10-3
CAISESVNEQFF
>15|TRBJ1-6|TRBV18
CASSPKTGDYSPLHF
>14|TRBJ2-2|TRBV5-4
CASGPGANTGELFF
>13|TRBJ2-7|TRBV6-6
CASSYESSYEQYF
>15|TRBJ2-7|TRBV5-1
CASSLGLTTPYEQYF
>15|TRBJ2-1|TRBV29-1
CSVAFGTSGSNEQFF
>15|TRBJ2-7|TRBV18
CASSPRQGSSYEQYF
>14|TRBJ2-1|TRBV5-1
CASSLVGGEGGQFF
>13|TRBJ2-5|TRBV9
CASSPAPGETQYF
>15|TRBJ2-5|TRBV19
CASSLAGGLLETQYF
>15|TRBJ2-3|TRBV3-1/TRBV3-2
CASSQTSGLAGGKYF
>14|TRBJ2-3|TRBV24-1
CATRQSGIEDTQYF
>13|TRBJ2-3|TRBV7-3
CASSFSTGDTQYF
>15|TRBJ2-3|TRBV18
CASSPLGTITDTQYF
>14|TRBJ2-3|TRBV7-2
CASSYQEGGGTQYF
>13|TRBJ2-1|TRBV7-2
CASSPRTGNEQFF
>14|TRBJ2-1|TRBV2
CASSGTAGVQEQFF
>12|TRBJ1-2|TRBV12-3/TRBV12-4
CASKLGDYGYTF
>14|TRBJ1-5|TRBV3-1/TRBV3-2
CASSPGLSNQPQHF
>13|TRBJ1-2|TRBV3-1/TRBV3-2
CASSQPGIRGYTF
>14|TRBJ2-7|TRBV18
CASSPPQGKNEQYF
>12|TRBJ1-2|TRBV11-2
CASSPLNYGYTF
>13|TRBJ1-5|TRBV6-5
CASRQQGDQPQHF
>15|TRBJ1-1|TRBV5-1
CASSFTDRQNTEAFF
>15|TRBJ1-5|TRBV28
CASSPGQGVSQPQHF
>17|TRBJ2-7|TRBV10-1
CASSACPGTGFRDEQYF
>14|TRBJ1-2|TRBV4-1
CASSQEQGGSGYTF
>15|TRBJ2-7|TRBV28
CASSLAGGRAYEQYF
>11|TRBJ2-1|TRBV3-1/TRBV3-2
CASVGVHEQFF
>13|TRBJ1-4|TRBV6-6
CASSTGGYEKLFF
>15|TRBJ1-1|TRBV3-1/TRBV3-2
CASSPQAGTGRRAFF
>15|TRBJ2-3|TRBV5-1
CASSATADSTDTQYF
>13|TRBJ1-2|TRBV3-1/TRBV3-2
CASSQVPGLGYTF
>13|TRBJ1-4|TRBV20-1
CSASGGSNEKLFF
>15|TRBJ2-3|TRBV29-1
CSVGGTSGSPDTQYF
>15|TRBJ2-5|TRBV3-1/TRBV3-2
CASSQGLAGGETQYF
>18|TRBJ1-6|TRBV19
CASSIGSPRQGWGSPLHF
>14|TRBJ1-1|TRBV19
CASRTGRGGTEAFF
>14|TRBJ2-1|TRBV5-4
CASSPGLSYNEQFF
>15|TRBJ2-1|TRBV5-1
CASSLAGEIYNEQFF
>13|TRBJ2-7|TRBV7-9
CASSLSGVGEQYF
>15|TRBJ2-3|TRBV5-1
CASRRGGAEADTQYF